This T cell receptor (beta chain) was documented in a study of OX40 agonist ivuxolimab in advanced cancers. Profiled with immunoSEQ multiplex PCR; TCRdb holds only in-frame clones, not every one. In the table there are about 76,000 clones, 85% to 90% of which are singletons. The germline V gene has CDR1 SQVTM and CDR2 ANQGSEA. This CDR3 spans 11 amino acids. V was pared by 3 bases and J by 10 bases, with 7 bases between. On this clone: Different DNA sequences within this sample yield the same CDR3.

The specimen was CD4+ or CD8+ T cells sorted from blood, collected in a trial of the OX40 agonist ivuxolimab. This TCR was recovered from an adult with an advanced solid tumor such as melanoma, head and neck, liver or kidney cancer. The chain combines TRBV29-1 with TRBJ1-6, with D unresolved. The CDR3 reads CSVEALSPLHF. CDR3 nucleotide sequence: TGCAGCGTTGAGGCGCTATCACCCCTCCACTTT.